The present T cell receptor (beta chain) was sequenced within a study of CD8+CD57+ T cells in acquired aplastic anemia. Genomic DNA was employed as the template in profiling TCR beta VDJ and CDR3. TCRdb independently ran MiXCR on the reads; one entry per CDR3 protein. The repertoire has about 250,000 distinct CDR3 sequences, 40% to 50% of them found once; the top ten carry about 7.8%. Study-wide points: Both patients and controls carried the same twenty-nine CD8+ CDR3 sequences.

This CDR3 has 13 amino acids. Trimming removed 10 bases from V and 3 bases from J; junction bases left unmatched: 8. Per the germline V gene, CDR1 is LNHDA and CDR2 is SQIVND (reference sequence). It was patients with CD8+CD57+ cell expansion by flow cytometry who were chosen for sequencing. Regarding this clonotype: Its antigen is unidentified.

Sequencing was carried out using sorted CD4+, CD8+, or CD8+CD57+ T cells (not recorded which) from PBMCs. This chain uses TRBV19 with TRBJ1-2; 7 nucleotides line up with TRBD1. The sequence came from a human donor with aplastic anemia. In DNA form, the CDR3 reads TGTGCCATCTCTACAGGGGAGGACTATGGCTACACCTTC. It translates to CAISTGEDYGYTF.